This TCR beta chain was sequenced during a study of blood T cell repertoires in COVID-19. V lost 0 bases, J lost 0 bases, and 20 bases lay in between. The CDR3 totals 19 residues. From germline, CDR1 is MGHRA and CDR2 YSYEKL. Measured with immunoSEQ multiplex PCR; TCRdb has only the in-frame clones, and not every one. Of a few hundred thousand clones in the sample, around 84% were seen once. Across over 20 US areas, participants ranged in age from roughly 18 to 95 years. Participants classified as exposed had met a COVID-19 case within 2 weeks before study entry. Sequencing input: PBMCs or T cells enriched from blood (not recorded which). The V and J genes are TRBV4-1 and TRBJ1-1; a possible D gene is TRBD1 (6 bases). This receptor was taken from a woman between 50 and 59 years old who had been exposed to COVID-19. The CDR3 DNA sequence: TGCGCCAGCAGCCAAGAGAGGGGGTTAGCAGGCCCTATGAACACTGAAGCTTTCTTT. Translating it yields CASSQERGLAGPMNTEAFF.